One and the same sample provided the 8 T cell receptor beta chains below, sequenced in a study of CD4 T cells in relation to SARS-CoV-2 and coronaviruses. Clones were sequenced by immunoSEQ multiplex PCR, and TCRdb holds only the in-frame ones, with some missing. Among some 42,000 clones, approximately 88% were seen once, and the ten largest hold more than 7%. Sample: memory CD4+ T cells from PBMCs. Receptors were obtained from an adult with COVID-19.

The genes are TRBV19 and TRBJ2-3; D is undetermined. V shed 6 bases and J shed 6 bases, with 7 bases lying between them. CDR3 length equals 11 residues. Germline V gene data show CDR1 as LNHDA and CDR2 as SQIVND (reference sequence). In DNA form, the CDR3 reads TGTGCCAGTAGCTCGGCGGATACGCAGTATTTT. Protein: CASSSADTQYF.

V gene TRBV7-9 combines with J gene TRBJ2-1, with 9 bases fitting TRBD2. CDR1 is SEHNR, CDR2 FQNEAQ, per germline (reference sequence). V shed 5 bases and J 2 bases; nucleotides not matched to a gene: 10. CDR3 length equals 17 residues. This CDR3 is CASSALAGGTPYNEQFF. In nucleotides, the CDR3 is TGTGCCAGCAGCGCACTCGCGGGGGGGACGCCCTACAATGAGCAGTTCTTC. The full variable domain, completed using reference TRBV7-9 and TRBJ2-1, is DTGVSQNPRHKITKRGQNVTFRCDPISEHNRLYWYRQTLGQGPEFLTYFQNEAQLEKSRLLSDRFSAERPKGSFSTLEIQRTEQGDSAMYLCASSALAGGTPYNEQFFGPGTRLTVL.

This rearrangement joins TRBV12-5 to TRBJ1-2; the D gene is possibly TRBD1 (5 bases). Trimming removed 4 bases from V and 4 bases from J, with 16 bases in between. Per germline, CDR1 LGHNT and CDR2 FRNRAP. CDR3 length: 15 residues. CDR3: CASGWTTGTGYGYTF. The CDR3 DNA follows: TGTGCTAGTGGTTGGACAACCGGGACCGGCTATGGCTACACCTTC.

A single count supports this clone. The chain is built from TRBV10-3 and TRBJ2-3, with D tentatively TRBD1 (6 bases). The germline V gene has CDR1 ENHRY and CDR2 SYGVKD. Trimming pared 0 bases from V and 3 bases from J, leaving 10 bases between. This CDR3 has 15 amino acids. The CDR3 is CAISESQGQTDTQYF. In nucleotides, the CDR3 is TGTGCCATCAGTGAGTCACAGGGACAAACAGATACGCAGTATTTT.

V and J are TRBV9 and TRBJ2-2, with TRBD2 matching 9 bases. J was trimmed by 4 bases and V by 5 bases; bases with no gene match: 3. Germline V gives CDR1 SGDLS, CDR2 YYNGEE. The CDR3 length is 14 residues. Written as DNA, the CDR3 is TGTGCCAGCAGAATTAGCGGGGGCACCGGGGAGCTGTTTTTT. It specifies CASRISGGTGELFF.

The V and J genes are TRBV2 and TRBJ1-1; unclear D gene. CDR1 and CDR2 (germline): SNHLY, FYNNEI. The CDR3 contains 15 residues. The V end was cut by 3 bases, the J end by 4 bases, with 15 bases between. CDR3 sequence (DNA): TGTGCCAGCAGTGACTCGGGGATAAAGGTCACTGAAGCTTTCTTT. Protein product: CASSDSGIKVTEAFF.

This rearrangement joins TRBV7-9 to TRBJ1-3; D is undetermined. This CDR3 is 15 amino acids long. Germline V gene lookup returns CDR1 SEHNR and CDR2 FQNEAQ (reference sequence). Trimming removed 1 base at V and 1 base at J, with 8 bases between. The CDR3 region has the DNA TGTGCCAGCAGCTTAGGGATGGAGTCTGGAAACACCATATATTTT. It specifies CASSLGMESGNTIYF.

The V call is TRBV6-5, the J call TRBJ2-2; tentatively, D is TRBD2 (5 bases). With 2 bases removed from V and 8 bases from J, the gap between germline ends came to 18 bases. This CDR3 comprises 16 residues. Germline values: CDR1 MNHEY, CDR2 SVGAGI. CDR3 bases: TGTGCCAGCAGTTACACCTGGACTGCTGGTTGGGGGGAGCTGTTTTTT. This sequence encodes CASSYTWTAGWGELFF.